Listed here are 23 T cell receptor beta chains from one sample, sequenced in a study of T cell changes during pregnancy in multiple sclerosis. The data were produced by immunoSEQ multiplex PCR, yet TCRdb's version contains in-frame clones alone and is incomplete. The top ten hold roughly 1.9% of the sample, which has approximately 66,000 clones, 85% to 95% seen once. This material consisted of peripheral blood, taken in the third trimester of pregnancy. The receptors shown here come from a female donor in good health, enrolled as a control in a pregnancy study.

The rearrangement joins TRBV6-4 to TRBJ2-3, with 8 nucleotides matching TRBD2. There are 15 residues in the CDR3. Germline trimming cut 4 bases from V and 5 bases from J; bases unmatched to any gene: 8. Per the germline V gene, CDR1 is MRHNA and CDR2 is SNTAGT. The CDR3, as DNA: TGTGCCAGCAGTGTAGGAAGCGGGGGAGGAGATACGCAGTATTTT. It yields the protein CASSVGSGGGDTQYF.

The chain employs TRBV28 and TRBJ2-1, with TRBD1 matching 8 bases. The CDR3 is 15 residues long. The junction had 10 bases not matched to a gene; V was cut back by 5 bases and J by 7 bases. Germline CDR1 is MDHEN and CDR2 is SYDVKM. The DNA of the CDR3 is TGTGCCAGCAGTGCCCCCGGGACAGGTGGAAATGAGCAGTTCTTC. Amino acid sequence: CASSAPGTGGNEQFF.

This chain connects TRBV19 to TRBJ2-4, with 7 bases identical to TRBD1. The germline gives CDR1 LNHDA, CDR2 SQIVND (reference sequence). The CDR3 is 16 amino acids. The J segment lost 0 bases and the V segment lost 3 bases, leaving 5 bases of the junction unmatched. The DNA for the CDR3 is TGTGCCAGTAGTATGTGGACAGGAGTAGCCAAAAACATTCAGTACTTC. Translated, it gives CASSMWTGVAKNIQYF.

This chain uses TRBV2 with TRBJ2-3; D is ambiguous. Germline CDR1 is SNHLY and CDR2 is FYNNEI. Trimming left V 6 bases short and J 5 bases short, with 6 bases between. The CDR3 covers 11 residues. The CDR3: CASSYQDTQYF. CDR3 nucleotides: TGTGCCAGCAGCTATCAAGATACGCAGTATTTT.

The V call is TRBV29-1, the J call TRBJ1-1, with D possibly being TRBD1 (6 bases). CDR1 is SQVTM and CDR2 is ANQGSEA in the germline V gene. The ends were cut back, 1 base at V and 4 bases at J, with 16 bases in the middle. The CDR3 covers 15 residues. Written as DNA, the CDR3 is TGCAGCGTTGAAGGTTATCCGAGGGGGATCACTGAAGCTTTCTTT. It translates to CSVEGYPRGITEAFF.

CDR3 in DNA: TGCGCCAGCAGCCAAGCCACAGGGTACTTATCCTACAATGAGCAGTTCTTC. The encoded protein is CASSQATGYLSYNEQFF. This rearrangement joins TRBV4-1 to TRBJ2-1; a weak D match, TRBD1 (6 bases). Germline V lookup: CDR1 MGHRA, CDR2 YSYEKL. The CDR3 runs 17 residues. V was pared by 1 base and J by 1 base, with 14 bases between.

V and J are TRBV15 and TRBJ2-5, with D possibly matching TRBD2 (5 bases). Germline loops: CDR1 LNHNV, CDR2 YYDKDF (reference sequence). The CDR3 covers 14 residues. V lost 3 bases and J 4 bases, leaving 12 bases between the germline ends. The CDR3 protein is CATSRIQRPETQYF. In DNA form, the CDR3 reads TGTGCCACCAGCAGGATACAGCGGCCAGAGACCCAGTACTTC.

The rearrangement uses TRBV30 and TRBJ2-1, with TRBD1 matching over 7 bases. Germline CDR1 is GTSNPN and CDR2 is SVGIG (reference sequence). The CDR3 is 12 amino acids. Losses at the gene ends were 2 bases for V and 7 bases for J; bases not matched to a gene: 2. Here the CDR3 DNA reads TGTGCCTGGAGTCCACAGGGGAATGAGCAGTTCTTC. It specifies CAWSPQGNEQFF.

The chain joins TRBV7-9 to TRBJ2-1; the match to TRBD2 covers 7 bases. The CDR3 contains 15 residues. Germline trimming cut 5 bases from V and 0 bases from J; bases unmatched to any gene: 4. The germline CDR1 and CDR2 sequences are SEHNR and FQNEAQ (reference sequence). The CDR3, as DNA: TGTGCCAGCAGCCTACTAGCGAGCTCCTACAATGAGCAGTTCTTC. This gives the protein CASSLLASSYNEQFF.

V and J are TRBV6-6 and TRBJ1-1; 10 bases are a match to TRBD1. Trimming removed 4 bases from V and 7 bases from J; junction bases left unmatched: 9. The CDR3 spans 15 residues. Germline V lookup: CDR1 MNHNY, CDR2 SVGAGI (reference sequence). This CDR3 reads CASSSAGQGLGEAFF. CDR3 nucleotides: TGTGCCAGCAGTTCCGCGGGACAGGGGCTAGGTGAAGCTTTCTTT.

The CDR3 sequence is CASGLVLTSLRNEQFF. For the CDR3, the DNA is TGTGCTAGTGGTTTGGTACTAACTAGCCTCAGGAATGAGCAGTTCTTC. The chain couples TRBV12-5 to TRBJ2-1, with a possible D match to TRBD2 (6 bases). Germline V gene sequence: CDR1 LGHNT, CDR2 FRNRAP. The CDR3 is 16 residues long. The germline V and J ends were trimmed by 0 bases and 7 bases, with 16 bases remaining between them.

V gene TRBV18 combines with J gene TRBJ2-7, with D uncertain. Per germline, CDR1 KGHSH and CDR2 LQKENI. V was cut by 4 bases and J by 1 base, with 8 bases left in between. This CDR3 comprises 13 residues. This CDR3 is CASSRGQSYEQYF. CDR3 nucleotide sequence: TGTGCCAGCTCACGCGGCCAGTCCTACGAGCAGTACTTC.

V is TRBV29-1 and J is TRBJ1-3, with a weak D call TRBD1 (5 bases). With 1 base removed from V and 4 bases from J, the gap between germline ends came to 5 bases. CDR3 length equals 12 residues. Germline CDR1 reads SQVTM; CDR2 reads ANQGSEA. CDR3 residues: CSVEAGGNTIYF. The CDR3 region has the DNA TGCAGCGTTGAAGCAGGGGGAAACACCATATATTTT.

This rearrangement joins TRBV5-6 to TRBJ1-5; D perhaps matches TRBD1 (6 bases). From germline, CDR1 is SGHDT and CDR2 YYEEEE. V was pared by 2 bases and J by 8 bases, with 20 bases between. The CDR3 contains 16 residues. CDR3 in amino acids: CASSFLSGGLREPQHF. Here the CDR3 DNA reads TGTGCCAGCAGCTTCCTTAGCGGGGGCCTTCGGGAGCCCCAGCATTTT.

Of note for this clone: This sample also contains other DNA sequences that code for the same CDR3. The rearrangement uses TRBV4-1 and TRBJ2-3; unclear D gene. CDR3 length: 14 amino acids. Deletions cut 3 bases from V and 0 bases from J, with 7 bases between. CDR1 and CDR2 (germline): MGHRA, YSYEKL. CDR3 amino acids: CASSHLTSTDTQYF. The CDR3 DNA follows: TGCGCCAGCAGCCACCTCACTAGCACAGATACGCAGTATTTT.

The chain combines TRBV10-1 with TRBJ2-7, with a weak D call TRBD1 (6 bases). CDR3 size: 18 residues. V lost 0 bases and J lost 6, with 24 bases in between. Germline-derived CDR1 and CDR2 are WNHNN and SYGVQD (reference sequence). The CDR3 nucleotides are TGCGCCAGCAGTGAGTCATATGTCGTCAGGGGCTTTGAGGGCGAGCAGTACTTC. This encodes CASSESYVVRGFEGEQYF.

The gene calls are TRBV18 and TRBJ1-1; D call uncertain. Trimming took 6 bases from V and 4 from J, leaving 12 bases between them. CDR3 length equals 13 residues. Germline lookup yields CDR1 KGHSH and CDR2 LQKENI. This CDR3 is CASSEGSATEAFF. CDR3 nucleotide sequence: TGTGCCAGCTCGGAGGGATCGGCCACTGAAGCTTTCTTT. Full variable domain (missing parts from reference TRBV18 and TRBJ1-1): NAGVMQNPRHLVRRRGQEARLRCSPMKGHSHVYWYRQLPEEGLKFMVYLQKENIIDESGMPKERFSAEFPKEGPSILRIQQVVRGDSAAYFCASSEGSATEAFFGQGTRLTVV.

V usage is TRBV6-6 and J usage is TRBJ2-5; 7 bases are shared with TRBD2. CDR3 size: 14 residues. V trimming: 6 bases; J trimming: 3 bases; junction bases outside the gene matches: 7. Germline assignment: CDR1 MNHNY and CDR2 SVGAGI (reference sequence). The DNA of the CDR3 is TGTGCCAGCAGCCGCGGGAGTCCAAAAGAGACCCAGTACTTC. Translated, it gives CASSRGSPKETQYF.

The chain carries TRBV5-6 and TRBJ2-7; weak D call: TRBD2 (5 bases). This CDR3 region has 12 residues. Germline-derived CDR1 and CDR2 are SGHDT and YYEEEE. Trimming shortened V by 3 bases and J by 3 bases, and 7 bases separated the two germline ends. CDR3 nucleotides: TGTGCCAGCAGCTCGGGGTTCTACGAGCAGTACTTC. Translating it yields CASSSGFYEQYF.

The chain links TRBV2 to TRBJ2-5; 7 bases are shared with TRBD2. Germline CDR1 is SNHLY and CDR2 is FYNNEI. The CDR3 covers 13 residues. With V trimmed by 7 bases and J by 5 bases, 7 bases remained unmatched. CDR3 sequence reads: CASISVGGETQYF. The CDR3 DNA is TGTGCCAGCATCTCAGTGGGGGGGGAGACCCAGTACTTC.

About this clone: The junction shows a germline mismatch at one end, possibly a read error. This chain joins TRBV30 and TRBJ2-3; the match to TRBD2 covers 11 bases. CDR1 is GTSNPN, CDR2 SVGIG, per germline (reference sequence). The CDR3 consists of 15 residues. This CDR3 reads CAWSDTSGSRDTQYF. CDR3 nucleotide sequence: TGTGCCTGGAGTGACACTAGCGGGAGCAGAGATACGCAGTATTTT. Complete variable domain (other parts from reference TRBV30 and TRBJ2-3): SQTIHQWPATLVQPVGSPLSLECTVEGTSNPNLYWYRQAAGRGLQLLFYSVGIGQISSEVPQNLSASRPQDRQFILSSKKLLLSDSGFYLCAWSDTSGSRDTQYFGPGTRLTVL.

The chain combines TRBV11-2 with TRBJ1-3, with 8 bases fitting TRBD1. V lost 7 bases to trimming and J lost 0 bases; unmatched junction nucleotides: 8. CDR1 and CDR2 from the germline V gene are SGHAT and FQNNGV. The CDR3 extends over 16 amino acids. The chain's CDR3 is CASIRTGSASGNTIYF. Written as DNA, the CDR3 is TGTGCCAGCATACGGACAGGGTCTGCCTCTGGAAACACCATATATTTT.

This clone was observed once. CDR3: CASTLGTGGAETQYF. In nucleotides, the CDR3 is TGCGCCAGCACTCTCGGGACAGGAGGAGCTGAGACCCAGTACTTC. The V and J genes are TRBV5-1 and TRBJ2-5, with 8 nucleotides matching TRBD1. In germline, CDR1 is SGHRS, CDR2 YFSETQ. The CDR3 is made up of 15 amino acids. The V and J ends lost 6 bases and 5 bases, in that order; junction bases with no gene match: 12.